This T cell receptor beta chain was sequenced in a study of identical twins. The study, taken as a whole, reports: The study drew conclusions from cross-sectional statistical analysis, not from following the same donors. Zero-insertion analyses were open to partial confounding by invariant MAIT and iNKT cells. There was more out-of-frame TCR alpha sharing in monozygotic twins than models estimated.

Using its own MiXCR run on the 5' RACE reads, TCRdb lists one record per CDR3 protein. The table lists a few hundred thousand distinct CDR3 sequences, more than 9% of them singletons, with approximately 3.2% in the top ten. The CDR3 has 16 amino acids. V was pared by 3 bases and J by 10 bases, with 23 bases between. Comment on this clonotype: Its antigen remains unknown.

The data also belong to a second study, concerning yellow fever vaccine responses in identical twins.

The chain is built from TRBV12-3 or TRBV12-4 and TRBJ2-3; maybe TRBD1 (7 bases). Input material: PBMCs. This clonotype originated in a young woman in good health. The CDR3 bases are TGTGCCAGCAGTTTGCGACAGGGACCTAGCGTAGGGGCGCAGTATTTT. Protein: CASSLRQGPSVGAQYF.